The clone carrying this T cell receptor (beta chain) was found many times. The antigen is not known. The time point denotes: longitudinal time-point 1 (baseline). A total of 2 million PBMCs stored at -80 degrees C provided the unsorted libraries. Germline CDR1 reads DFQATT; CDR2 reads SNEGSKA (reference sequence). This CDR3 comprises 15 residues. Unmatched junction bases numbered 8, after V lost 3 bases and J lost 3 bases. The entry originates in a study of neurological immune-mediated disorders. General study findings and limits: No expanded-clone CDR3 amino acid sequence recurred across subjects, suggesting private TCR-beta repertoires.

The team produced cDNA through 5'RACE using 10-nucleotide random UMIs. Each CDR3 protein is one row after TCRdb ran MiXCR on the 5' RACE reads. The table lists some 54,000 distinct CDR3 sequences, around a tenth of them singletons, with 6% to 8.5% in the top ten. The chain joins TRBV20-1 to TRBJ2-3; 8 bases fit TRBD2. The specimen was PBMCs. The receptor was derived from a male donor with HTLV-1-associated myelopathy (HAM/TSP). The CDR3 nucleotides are TGCAGTGCTAGTGATTTCGGGGGGGCTACAGATACGCAGTATTTT. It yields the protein CSASDFGGATDTQYF.